The 19 T cell receptor beta chains in this list originate from one sample, sequenced in a study of post-analysis software for immune sequencing data. Built from TCR beta cDNA, the libraries had unique molecular identifiers in them. TCRdb recomputed calls from the PCR reads with MiXCR, one row per CDR3 protein. The sample carries roughly 160,000 distinct CDR3 sequences, roughly 40% recorded once. The sequencing here drew on blood, taken after autologous hematopoietic stem cell transplantation. The receptors here all came from a girl aged 10-17 years with multiple sclerosis.

This clonotype was counted a few times. This rearrangement joins TRBV28 to TRBJ2-7, with D perhaps matching TRBD2 (5 bases). The CDR3 consists of 15 residues. Germline loops: CDR1 MDHEN, CDR2 SYDVKM. V was pared by 7 bases and J by 0 bases, with 16 bases between. CDR3 nucleotides: TGTGCCAGCACGGGTCAAGGGAGAAGCTCCTACGAGCAGTACTTC. Its protein product is CASTGQGRSSYEQYF.

V usage is TRBV4-1 and J usage is TRBJ2-1; 7 nucleotides align to TRBD1. The CDR3 sequence is 15 residues long. V was pared by 0 bases and J by 2 bases, with 1 base of the junction left unmatched. Germline CDR1 MGHRA, CDR2 YSYEKL. CDR3 region: CASSQEGTAYNEQFF. CDR3 nucleotides: TGCGCCAGCAGCCAAGAAGGGACAGCCTACAATGAGCAGTTCTTC.

The genes are TRBV24-1 and TRBJ2-1, with 9 bases matching TRBD1. The CDR3 length is 15 residues. The V and J ends lost 7 bases and 7 bases, in that order; junction bases with no gene match: 10. Germline V lookup: CDR1 KGHDR, CDR2 SFDVKD. The CDR3 region has the DNA TGTGCCACCAGACCCACAGGGGGCGCTGGAAATGAGCAGTTCTTC. Protein: CATRPTGGAGNEQFF.

This clonotype was seen a handful of times. The genes are TRBV7-2 and TRBJ1-2; D not certain. Trimming shortened V by 2 bases and J by 5 bases, and 12 bases separated the two germline ends. Per germline, CDR1 SGHTA and CDR2 FQGNSA. There are 14 residues in the CDR3. CDR3 region: CASSLKGSGYGYTF. CDR3 in DNA: TGTGCCAGCAGCTTAAAGGGTTCGGGTTATGGCTACACCTTC.

The genes are TRBV24-1 and TRBJ2-5, with D tentatively TRBD1 (5 bases). The CDR3 spans 16 residues. V was pared by 4 bases and J by 2 bases, with 16 bases between. Germline assignment: CDR1 KGHDR and CDR2 SFDVKD. CDR3 bases: TGTGCCACCAGTGACCCCCGGCCAGGGCTTCAAGAGACCCAGTACTTC. Its translation: CATSDPRPGLQETQYF.

The chain links TRBV28 to TRBJ2-5, with 8 bases that match TRBD2. The J segment lost 4 bases and the V segment lost 5 bases, leaving 6 bases of the junction unmatched. Germline-derived CDR1 and CDR2 are MDHEN and SYDVKM. The CDR3 contains 14 residues. Written as DNA, the CDR3 is TGTGCCAGCAGTGGGATAGCGGGATCAGAGACCCAGTACTTC. It encodes CASSGIAGSETQYF.

The genes are TRBV20-1 and TRBJ2-3; D might be TRBD2 (6 bases). Looked up from germline, CDR1 is DFQATT and CDR2 is SNEGSKA (reference sequence). There are 14 residues in the CDR3. The V end lost 5 bases, the J end lost 2 bases, and 14 bases lay between the germline ends. The CDR3 coding sequence is TGCAGTGCTTCCTTCGGAGGGTTCACAGATACGCAGTATTTT. It is translated as CSASFGGFTDTQYF.

The chain has TRBV5-1 and TRBJ1-1, with unresolved D. V dropped 0 bases and J dropped 11 bases, with 17 bases sitting between them. The germline V gene encodes CDR1 SGHRS and CDR2 YFSETQ. This CDR3 spans 14 amino acids. The CDR3: CASSLGYLFKDAFF. The DNA of the CDR3 is TGCGCCAGCAGCTTGGGTTACCTCTTCAAGGATGCTTTCTTT.

For this clonotype: One base away lies a much larger clone, so this may be a sequencing read error. The chain employs TRBV20-1 and TRBJ2-1; TRBD1 is a possible D gene (7 bases). Trimming left V 6 bases short and J 13 bases short, with 28 bases between. The CDR3 contains 15 residues. Germline V gene data show CDR1 as DFQATT and CDR2 as SNEGSKA (reference sequence). The CDR3 coding sequence is TGCAGTGCAGCGCGGGACAGTCACACACAAGAGACCCAGTTCTTC. The encoded protein is CSAARDSHTQETQFF.

This chain connects TRBV6-6 to TRBJ2-1; 9 bases line up with TRBD2. Looked up from germline, CDR1 is MNHNY and CDR2 is SVGAGI (reference sequence). This CDR3 region has 15 residues. V gave up 5 bases and J gave up 4 bases; unmatched junction bases: 6. CDR3 in DNA: TGTGCCAGCAGTACGACTAGCGGAGTATACAATGAGCAGTTCTTC. Translating it yields CASSTTSGVYNEQFF.

Many counts were recorded for this clonotype. The chain carries TRBV29-1 and TRBJ2-7; TRBD2 aligns across 7 bases. CDR3 length equals 14 residues. Germline CDR1 SQVTM, CDR2 ANQGSEA. Losses at the gene ends were 1 base for V and 1 base for J; bases not matched to a gene: 4. As DNA, the CDR3 is TGCAGCGTTGAAGGGACTAGTGAGTCCTACGAGCAGTACTTC. It is translated as CSVEGTSESYEQYF.

This clonotype showed up many times. The chain carries TRBV6-5 and TRBJ2-4; 8 positions agree with TRBD2. CDR3 length: 14 amino acids. V dropped 6 bases and J dropped 6; count of bases not matched to a gene: 7. The germline V gene encodes CDR1 MNHEY and CDR2 SVGAGI. The CDR3: CASSQAGAGNIQYF. DNA for the CDR3: TGTGCCAGCAGCCAAGCGGGAGCGGGAAACATTCAGTACTTC.

This clonotype was seen more than once but under ten times. V usage is TRBV14 and J usage is TRBJ2-1, with 13 nucleotides matching TRBD2. CDR1 and CDR2 from the germline V gene are SGHDN and FVKESK. This CDR3 has 15 residues. V was pared by 2 bases and J by 9 bases, with 4 bases of the junction left unmatched. The CDR3 here is CASSQRTSGRGEQFF. CDR3 nucleotides: TGTGCCAGCAGCCAAAGAACTAGCGGGAGGGGTGAGCAGTTCTTC.

This chain links TRBV28 with TRBJ2-7, with TRBD2 matching over 12 bases. The CDR3 is made up of 13 amino acids. Losses at the gene ends were 10 bases for V and 3 bases for J; bases not matched to a gene: 4. Germline V gene data show CDR1 as MDHEN and CDR2 as SYDVKM. The CDR3 sequence: CATLAGGLYEQYF. The CDR3 DNA reads TGTGCCACCCTAGCGGGAGGGCTCTACGAGCAGTACTTC.

The chain joins TRBV7-9 to TRBJ1-1; 10 positions match TRBD1. The J segment lost 4 bases and the V segment lost 5 bases, leaving 7 bases of the junction unmatched. The CDR3 sequence is 15 residues long. CDR1 SEHNR and CDR2 FQNEAQ come from the germline V gene (reference sequence). In DNA form, the CDR3 reads TGTGCCAGCAGCCCAGGGACAGGGGAGACCACTGAAGCTTTCTTT. It yields the protein CASSPGTGETTEAFF.

A few counts support this clonotype. The gene calls are TRBV6-1 and TRBJ1-1; weak D call: TRBD1 (5 bases). Trimming removed 4 bases at V and 4 bases at J, with 10 bases between. CDR1 and CDR2 (germline): MNHNS, SASEGT. The CDR3 covers 13 residues. The DNA of the CDR3 is TGTGCCAGCAGTGCGAGCGGGGGCACTGAAGCTTTCTTT. Protein: CASSASGGTEAFF.

The chain carries TRBV6-1 and TRBJ1-1; D remains unclear. V shed 8 bases and J shed 0 bases, with 16 bases lying between them. Germline V gene lookup returns CDR1 MNHNS and CDR2 SASEGT. This CDR3 region has 15 residues. The CDR3 DNA reads as TGTGCCAGCTCTCCAATCAGCCTGTTGAACACTGAAGCTTTCTTT. Encoded protein: CASSPISLLNTEAFF.

This clonotype was counted only a few times. This chain joins TRBV2 and TRBJ2-2, with 11 bases aligning to TRBD1. The length of the CDR3 is 15 residues. The V segment lost 5 bases and the J segment 8 bases; nucleotides outside the gene matches: 7. The germline V gene has CDR1 SNHLY and CDR2 FYNNEI. CDR3 protein: CASSLVGQGVGELFF. The CDR3 nucleotides are TGTGCCAGCAGTCTGGTGGGACAGGGGGTTGGGGAGCTGTTTTTT.

This clonotype was counted only a few times. The chain couples TRBV20-1 to TRBJ2-1; D is possibly TRBD2 (5 bases). The CDR3 contains 15 residues. V was trimmed by 6 bases and J by 0 bases, leaving 15 bases between them. Per germline, CDR1 DFQATT and CDR2 SNEGSKA (reference sequence). In DNA form, the CDR3 reads TGCAGTGCGAGGTCGCGGGCGAGCTCCTACAATGAGCAGTTCTTC. It translates to CSARSRASSYNEQFF.